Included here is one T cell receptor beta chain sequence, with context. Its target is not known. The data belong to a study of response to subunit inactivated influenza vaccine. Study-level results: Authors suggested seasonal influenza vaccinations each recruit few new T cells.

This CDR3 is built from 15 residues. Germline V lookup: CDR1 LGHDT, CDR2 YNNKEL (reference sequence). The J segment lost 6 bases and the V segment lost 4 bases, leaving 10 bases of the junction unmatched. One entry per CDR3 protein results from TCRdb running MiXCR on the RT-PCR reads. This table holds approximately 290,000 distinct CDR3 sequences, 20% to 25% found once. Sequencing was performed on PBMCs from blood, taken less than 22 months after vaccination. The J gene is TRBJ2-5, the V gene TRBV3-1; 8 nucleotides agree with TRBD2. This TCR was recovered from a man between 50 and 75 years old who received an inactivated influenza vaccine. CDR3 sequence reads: CASSPGQREKKTQYF. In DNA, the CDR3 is TGTGCCAGCAGCCCTGGGCAGCGGGAGAAGAAGACCCAGTACTTC.